This TCR beta chain was documented in a study of blood T cells in healthy people across ages. With V trimmed by 2 bases and J by 2 bases, 6 bases remained unmatched. Germline V CDR1 and CDR2: SGHKS, YYEKEE (reference sequence). CDR3 length: 15 amino acids. With a J-beta primer mix and a sample-barcoded 5' primer, a second PCR ran about 6 to 11 cycles. One entry per CDR3 protein results from TCRdb running MiXCR on the 5' RACE reads. The repertoire holds under 800,000 distinct CDR3 sequences, with more than 40% as singletons. The table lists this clonotype with a few counts. Collection of around 10 milliliters of peripheral blood was performed for each donor.

The chain couples TRBV5-5 to TRBJ2-7; TRBD1 matches at 8 bases. Sample: blood. The origin of this receptor is a woman aged 55 to 70 in good health. This CDR3 reads CASSFRDRLTYEQYF. CDR3 nucleotides: TGTGCCAGCAGCTTCAGGGACAGGCTCACCTACGAGCAGTACTTC.